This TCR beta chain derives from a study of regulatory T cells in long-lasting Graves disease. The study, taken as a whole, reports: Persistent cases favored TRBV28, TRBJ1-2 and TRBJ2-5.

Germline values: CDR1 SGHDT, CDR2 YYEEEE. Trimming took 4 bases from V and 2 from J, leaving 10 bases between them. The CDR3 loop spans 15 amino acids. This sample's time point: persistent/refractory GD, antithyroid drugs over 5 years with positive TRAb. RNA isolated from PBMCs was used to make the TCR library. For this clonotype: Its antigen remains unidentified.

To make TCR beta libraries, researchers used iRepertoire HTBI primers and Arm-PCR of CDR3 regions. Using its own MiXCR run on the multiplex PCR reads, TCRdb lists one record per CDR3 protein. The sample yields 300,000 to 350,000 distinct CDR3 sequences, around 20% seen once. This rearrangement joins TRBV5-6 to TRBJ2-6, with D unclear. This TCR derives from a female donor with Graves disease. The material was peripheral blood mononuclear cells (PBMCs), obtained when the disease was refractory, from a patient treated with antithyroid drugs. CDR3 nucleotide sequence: TGTGCCAGCAGCCTAACAGTGCCTGGGGCCAACGTCCTGACTTTC. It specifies CASSLTVPGANVLTF.